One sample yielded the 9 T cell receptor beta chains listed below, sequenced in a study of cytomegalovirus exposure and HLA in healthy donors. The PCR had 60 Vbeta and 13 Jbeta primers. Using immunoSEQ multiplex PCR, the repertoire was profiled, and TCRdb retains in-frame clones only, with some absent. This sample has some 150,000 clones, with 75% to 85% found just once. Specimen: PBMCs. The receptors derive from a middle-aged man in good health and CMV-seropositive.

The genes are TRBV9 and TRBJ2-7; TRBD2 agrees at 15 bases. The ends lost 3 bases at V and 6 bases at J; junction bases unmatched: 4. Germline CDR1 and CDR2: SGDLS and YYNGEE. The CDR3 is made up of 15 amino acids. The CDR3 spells CASSAGLAGGTEQYF. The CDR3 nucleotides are TGTGCCAGCAGCGCGGGACTAGCGGGAGGAACCGAGCAGTACTTC. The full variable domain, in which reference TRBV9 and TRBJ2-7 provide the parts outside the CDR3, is DSGVTQTPKHLITATGQRVTLRCSPRSGDLSVYWYQQSLDQGLQFLIQYYNGEERAKGNILERFSAQQFPDLHSELNLSSLELGDSALYFCASSAGLAGGTEQYFGPGTRLTVT.

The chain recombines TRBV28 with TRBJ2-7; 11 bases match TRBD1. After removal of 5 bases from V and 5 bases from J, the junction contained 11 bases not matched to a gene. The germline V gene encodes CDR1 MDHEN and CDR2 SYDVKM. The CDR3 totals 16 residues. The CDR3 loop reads CASSKWGTGGRNEQYF. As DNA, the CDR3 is TGTGCCAGCAGTAAATGGGGGACAGGGGGAAGGAACGAGCAGTACTTC.

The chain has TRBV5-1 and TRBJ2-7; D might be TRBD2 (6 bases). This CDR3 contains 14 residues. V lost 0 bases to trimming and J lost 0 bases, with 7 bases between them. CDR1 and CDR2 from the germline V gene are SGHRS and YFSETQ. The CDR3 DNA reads TGCGCCAGCAGCTTGGTGCGGGGCTCCTACGAGCAGTACTTC. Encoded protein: CASSLVRGSYEQYF.

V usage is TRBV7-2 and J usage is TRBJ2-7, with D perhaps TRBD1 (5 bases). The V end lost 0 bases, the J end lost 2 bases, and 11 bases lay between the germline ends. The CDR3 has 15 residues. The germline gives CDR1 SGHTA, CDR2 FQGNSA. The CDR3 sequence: CASSLARAVAYEQYF. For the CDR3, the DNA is TGTGCCAGCAGCTTAGCCAGGGCGGTTGCCTACGAGCAGTACTTC.

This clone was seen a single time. CDR3 sequence reads: CASSLGTSAYYEQYF. CDR3 sequence (DNA): TGCGCCAGCAGCTTGGGGACTAGCGCGTACTACGAGCAGTACTTC. This rearrangement joins TRBV5-1 to TRBJ2-7; 9 bases fit TRBD2. The CDR3 sequence is 15 residues long. The germline V gene has CDR1 SGHRS and CDR2 YFSETQ. The ends lost 0 bases at V and 3 bases at J; junction bases unmatched: 4.

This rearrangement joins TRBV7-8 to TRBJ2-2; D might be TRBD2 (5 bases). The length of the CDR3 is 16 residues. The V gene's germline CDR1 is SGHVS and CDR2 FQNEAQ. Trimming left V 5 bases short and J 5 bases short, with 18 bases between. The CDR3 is CASSARGQRGTGELFF. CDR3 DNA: TGTGCCAGCAGCGCGAGAGGTCAACGGGGAACCGGGGAGCTGTTTTTT.

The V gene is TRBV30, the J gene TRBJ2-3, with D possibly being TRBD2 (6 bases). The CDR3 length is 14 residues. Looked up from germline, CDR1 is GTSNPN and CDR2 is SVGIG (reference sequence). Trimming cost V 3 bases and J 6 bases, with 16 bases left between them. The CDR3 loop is CAWRPGLAGDTQYF. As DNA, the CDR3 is TGTGCCTGGAGGCCGGGACTGGCCGGCGATACGCAGTATTTT.

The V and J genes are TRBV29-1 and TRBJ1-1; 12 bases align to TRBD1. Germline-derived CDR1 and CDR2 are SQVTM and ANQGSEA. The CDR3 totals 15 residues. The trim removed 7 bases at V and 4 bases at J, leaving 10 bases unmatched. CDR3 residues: CSGLRDRGRGTEAFF. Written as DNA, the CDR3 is TGCAGCGGGCTCCGGGACAGGGGGCGAGGCACTGAAGCTTTCTTT.

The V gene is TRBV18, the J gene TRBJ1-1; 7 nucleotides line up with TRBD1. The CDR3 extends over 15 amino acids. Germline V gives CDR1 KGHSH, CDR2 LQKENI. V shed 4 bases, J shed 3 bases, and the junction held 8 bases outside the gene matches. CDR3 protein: CASSLGRGRDTEAFF. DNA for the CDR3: TGTGCCAGCTCACTCGGCAGGGGGAGAGACACTGAAGCTTTCTTT.